This entry features one T cell receptor beta chain sequence. What it recognizes is unknown. Every donor was a healthy Caucasian. TCRdb used MiXCR to reprocess the 5' RACE reads, holding one entry per CDR3 protein. The sample includes around 1.7 million distinct CDR3 sequences, around 29% of them seen just once. This entry comes from a study of identical twins. Findings and caveats of the study: In zero-insertion analyses, partial confounding could arise from invariant MAIT and iNKT cells. Instead of following the same donors, the conclusions were based on cross-sectional statistical analysis. There were fewer insertions in abundant cord blood beta clonotypes, but memory repertoires showed no such pattern.

Sequencing used cord blood. This clonotype originated in a newborn girl in good health.

This CDR3 reads CSASGRLMAGVGELFF. The CDR3, as DNA: TGCAGTGCTAGCGGTAGATTGATGGCCGGGGTCGGGGAGCTGTTTTTT. The chain employs TRBV20-1 and TRBJ2-2; possibly TRBD2 for D (5 bases). The CDR3 has 16 residues. Trimming removed 3 bases from V and 7 bases from J, with 21 bases in between. Germline assignment: CDR1 DFQATT and CDR2 SNEGSKA (reference sequence).